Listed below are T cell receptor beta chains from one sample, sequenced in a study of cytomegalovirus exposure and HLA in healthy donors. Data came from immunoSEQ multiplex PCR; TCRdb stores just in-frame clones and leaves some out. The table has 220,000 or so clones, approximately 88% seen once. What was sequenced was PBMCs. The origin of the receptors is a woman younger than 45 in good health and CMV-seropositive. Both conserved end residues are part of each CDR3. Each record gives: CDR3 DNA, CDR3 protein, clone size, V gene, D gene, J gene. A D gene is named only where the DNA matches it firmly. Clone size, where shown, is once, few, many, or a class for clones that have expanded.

DNA: TGTGCCACGACGGATAGCACAGATACGCAGTATTTT; CDR3: CATTDSTDTQYF; size: .; V: TRBV21-1; D: .; J: TRBJ2-3
DNA: TGTGCCAGCAGTATCGACCGGGGGGCGGTTGGCTACACCTTC; CDR3: CASSIDRGAVGYTF; size: .; V: TRBV6-5; D: .; J: TRBJ1-2
DNA: TGTGCCAGCACCCGCGGGGCGGACCACACCCCCTCTAACTATGGCTACACCTTC; CDR3: CASTRGADHTPSNYGYTF; size: .; V: TRBV28; D: .; J: TRBJ1-2
DNA: TGCGCCAGCAGCTTGATGCTCATCTATGGCTACACCTTC; CDR3: CASSLMLIYGYTF; size: few; V: TRBV5-1; D: .; J: TRBJ1-2
DNA: TGTGCCAGCAGCCGGGACAGCACCGGGGAGCTGTTTTTT; CDR3: CASSRDSTGELFF; size: few; V: TRBV7-3; D: TRBD1; J: TRBJ2-2
DNA: TGCAGTGCGGGAGGAGGGGGCAGTAGGCATTTT; CDR3: CSAGGGGSRHF; size: .; V: TRBV20-1; D: TRBD1; J: TRBJ1-5
DNA: TGCAGTGCTCCACAAAGAGACACGCAGTATTTT; CDR3: CSAPQRDTQYF; size: .; V: TRBV20-1; D: .; J: TRBJ2-3
DNA: TGTGCCTGGAGCGGACAGGGAGGTCAGCCCCAGCATTTT; CDR3: CAWSGQGGQPQHF; size: few; V: TRBV30; D: TRBD1; J: TRBJ1-5
DNA: TGTGCCACCACCTATACGACAGGGGCCTACGAGCAGTACTTC; CDR3: CATTYTTGAYEQYF; size: once; V: TRBV6-6; D: TRBD1; J: TRBJ2-7
DNA: TGTGCCTGGAGTGTTGGGACAGGGGGTGGGAACGAGCAGTACTTC; CDR3: CAWSVGTGGGNEQYF; size: once; V: TRBV30; D: TRBD1; J: TRBJ2-7
DNA: TGTGCCAGCAGCCTTGGGTCAGGCTACGAGCAGTACTTC; CDR3: CASSLGSGYEQYF; size: .; V: TRBV13; D: .; J: TRBJ2-7
DNA: TGTGCCAGCGCGACAGGAGACTATGGCTACACCTTC; CDR3: CASATGDYGYTF; size: .; V: TRBV7-9; D: .; J: TRBJ1-2